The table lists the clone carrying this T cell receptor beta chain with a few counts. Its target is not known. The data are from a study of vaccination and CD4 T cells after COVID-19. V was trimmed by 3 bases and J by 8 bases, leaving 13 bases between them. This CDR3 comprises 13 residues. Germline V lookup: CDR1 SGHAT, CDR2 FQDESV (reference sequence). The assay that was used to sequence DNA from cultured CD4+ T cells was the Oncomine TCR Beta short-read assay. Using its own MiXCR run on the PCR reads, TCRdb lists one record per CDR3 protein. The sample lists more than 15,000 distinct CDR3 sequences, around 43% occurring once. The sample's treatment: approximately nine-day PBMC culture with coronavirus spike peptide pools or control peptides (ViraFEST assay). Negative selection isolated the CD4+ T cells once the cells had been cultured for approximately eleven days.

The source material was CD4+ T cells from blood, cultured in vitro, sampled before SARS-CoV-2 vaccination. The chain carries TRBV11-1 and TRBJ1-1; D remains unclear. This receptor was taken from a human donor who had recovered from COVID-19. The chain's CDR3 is CASSFGLTQEAFF. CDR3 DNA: TGTGCCAGCAGCTTTGGTTTGACGCAGGAAGCTTTCTTT.